Listed below are T cell receptor beta chains from one sample, sequenced in a study of T-cell reconstitution after alpha-beta-depleted transplantation in children. MiXCR was run by TCRdb on the PCR reads, yielding one entry per CDR3 protein. The data show 350,000 to 500,000 distinct CDR3 sequences, roughly 43% seen once. The material was PBMCs, obtained before TCRalphabeta/CD19-depleted stem cell transplant. Source of these receptors: a girl aged 2 to 9 with aplastic anemia, due to receive a stem cell transplant. CDR3s include the opening cysteine and the closing phenylalanine or tryptophan. The D gene is left open where the match is weak. Clone size appears in some rows only: once, few, many, or a class for an expanded clone.

cdr3_nt	cdr3_aa	clone_size	d_call	j_call	v_call	cdr3_length
TGCAGTGCGAAATCCGATTACGAGCAGTACTTC	CSAKSDYEQYF	NA	NA	TRBJ2-7	TRBV20-1	11
TGTGCCAGCAGTGCCTTATTCAACACCGGGGAGCTGTTTTTT	CASSALFNTGELFF	many	NA	TRBJ2-2	TRBV6-4	14
TGCGCCAGCAGCGAAACTAGCGGGGGTTTGGGTGAGCAGTTCTTC	CASSETSGGLGEQFF	NA	TRBD2	TRBJ2-1	TRBV5-1	15
TGTGCCAGCAGCCCCGGGAGGGGATCGCGGATCTCATCGGGGGGTAGATCCAATGAGCAGTTCTTC	CASSPGRGSRISSGGRSNEQFF	NA	TRBD2	TRBJ2-1	TRBV4-2	22
TGCGCCAGCACCGGGACAGGGGGGAGAACCGGGGAGCTGTTTTTT	CASTGTGGRTGELFF	NA	TRBD1	TRBJ2-2	TRBV5-1	15
TGTGCCAGCACTATAACGTCCAGGGACACTGAAGCTTTCTTT	CASTITSRDTEAFF	NA	NA	TRBJ1-1	TRBV6-1	14
TGTGCCAGCAGTTACACTACCGGGACAGACAACACCGGGGAGCTGTTTTTT	CASSYTTGTDNTGELFF	NA	TRBD1	TRBJ2-2	TRBV6-5	17
TGTGCCAGCAGTAACCAGGGATACGAGCAGTACTTC	CASSNQGYEQYF	many	NA	TRBJ2-7	TRBV6-5	12
TGTGCCAGCAGCATGTCGGACATGTCGAAATACAATGAGCAGTTCTTC	CASSMSDMSKYNEQFF	NA	NA	TRBJ2-1	TRBV7-6	16
TGTGCCAGCAGGAGGGATCGAGCGTTTACTAGCACAGATACGCTGTATTTT	CASRRDRAFTSTDTLYF	once	NA	TRBJ2-3	TRBV13	17
TGTGCCATCACAGGTGGCGGGAGGATGGCTAATGAGCAGTTCTTC	CAITGGGRMANEQFF	few	TRBD2	TRBJ2-1	TRBV2	15
TGCAGTGCTATTCAGGGTTCTTTCACCTACGAGCAGTACTTC	CSAIQGSFTYEQYF	NA	NA	TRBJ2-7	TRBV20-1	14
TGCAGCGTTGCTTGGTCCCAAACAGATACGCAGTATTTT	CSVAWSQTDTQYF	few	NA	TRBJ2-3	TRBV29-1	13
TGTGCCAGCAGCCCACCCGACGGGGGCTTTTCTTCGGACATTCAGTACTTC	CASSPPDGGFSSDIQYF	many	NA	TRBJ2-4	TRBV7-9	17
TGTGCCAGCAGACCACTAGCGGGAGATTCTCGGGATACGCAGTATTTT	CASRPLAGDSRDTQYF	NA	TRBD2	TRBJ2-3	TRBV27	16
TGCAGCGTTGAAACGGGAAAAAATCAGCCCCAGCATTTT	CSVETGKNQPQHF	once	NA	TRBJ1-5	TRBV29-1	13
TGCAGTGCCCGAGGGGTAGCTTGGGATACGCAGTATTTT	CSARGVAWDTQYF	NA	NA	TRBJ2-3	TRBV20-1	13
TGTGCCACTGGCTTTGGGGCCGGCAATCAGCCCCAGCATTTT	CATGFGAGNQPQHF	few	NA	TRBJ1-5	TRBV10-3	14
TGCAGTGCTAGAGATAGATGGGAGCCCAAGGTTGCAGATACGCAGTATTTT	CSARDRWEPKVADTQYF	NA	NA	TRBJ2-3	TRBV20-1	17
TGCAGTGCTAGTCGGGTCCCGAGGGTTCAAGAGACCCAGTACTTC	CSASRVPRVQETQYF	once	NA	TRBJ2-5	TRBV20-1	15
TGCAGTGCTAGAGCCTTAATGGTGACGTGGGGGGAGACCCAGTACTTC	CSARALMVTWGETQYF	few	NA	TRBJ2-5	TRBV20-1	16
TGTGCCAGCAGCGGACTAGCGGGCAGCACAGATACGCAGTATTTT	CASSGLAGSTDTQYF	NA	TRBD2	TRBJ2-3	TRBV6-1	15